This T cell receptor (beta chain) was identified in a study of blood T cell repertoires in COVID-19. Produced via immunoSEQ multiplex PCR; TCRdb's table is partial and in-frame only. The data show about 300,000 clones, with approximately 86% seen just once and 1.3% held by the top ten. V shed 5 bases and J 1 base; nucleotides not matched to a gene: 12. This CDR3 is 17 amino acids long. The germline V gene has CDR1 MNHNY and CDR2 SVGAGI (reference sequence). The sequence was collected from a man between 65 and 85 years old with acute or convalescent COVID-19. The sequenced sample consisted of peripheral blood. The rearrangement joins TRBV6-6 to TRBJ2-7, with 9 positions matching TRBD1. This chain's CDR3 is CASSPQLPGQGSYEQYF. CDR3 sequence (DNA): TGTGCCAGCAGTCCACAACTCCCGGGACAGGGATCCTACGAGCAGTACTTC.